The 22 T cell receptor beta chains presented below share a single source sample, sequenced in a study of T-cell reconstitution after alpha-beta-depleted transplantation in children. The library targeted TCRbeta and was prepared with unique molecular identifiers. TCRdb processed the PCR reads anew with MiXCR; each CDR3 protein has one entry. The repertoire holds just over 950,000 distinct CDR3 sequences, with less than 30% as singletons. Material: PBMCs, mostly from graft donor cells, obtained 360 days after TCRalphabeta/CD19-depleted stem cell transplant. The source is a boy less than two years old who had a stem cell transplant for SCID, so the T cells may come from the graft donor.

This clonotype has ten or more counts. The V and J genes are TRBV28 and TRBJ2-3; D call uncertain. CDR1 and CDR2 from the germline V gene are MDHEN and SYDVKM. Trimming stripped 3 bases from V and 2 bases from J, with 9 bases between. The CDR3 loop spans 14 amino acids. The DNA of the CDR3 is TGTGCCAGCAGTTTGCGGCAGCACACAGATACGCAGTATTTT. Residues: CASSLRQHTDTQYF.

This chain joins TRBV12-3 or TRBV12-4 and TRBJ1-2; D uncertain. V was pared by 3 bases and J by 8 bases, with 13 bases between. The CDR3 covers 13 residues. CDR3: CASSFTRGLGYTF. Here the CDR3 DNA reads TGTGCCAGCAGTTTCACCCGGGGATTAGGCTACACCTTC.

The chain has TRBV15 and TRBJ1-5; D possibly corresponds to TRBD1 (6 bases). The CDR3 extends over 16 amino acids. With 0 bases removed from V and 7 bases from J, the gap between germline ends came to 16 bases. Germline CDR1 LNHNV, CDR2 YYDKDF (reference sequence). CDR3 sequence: CATSREGGRGVQPQHF. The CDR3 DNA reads TGTGCCACCAGCAGAGAAGGGGGAAGGGGTGTACAGCCCCAGCATTTT.

CDR3 nucleotides: TGTGCCAGCAGCCTCGACAGGGCGGTTCACCTCACCGGGGAGCTGTTTTTT. As protein: CASSLDRAVHLTGELFF. This rearrangement joins TRBV5-4 to TRBJ2-2; 7 positions match TRBD1. Trimming removed 4 bases from V and 4 bases from J; junction bases left unmatched: 13. In germline, CDR1 is SGHNT, CDR2 YYREEE (reference sequence). This CDR3 is built from 17 residues. The full variable domain, its missing parts supplied by reference TRBV5-4 and TRBJ2-2, is ETGVTQSPTHLIKTRGQQVTLRCSSQSGHNTVSWYQQALGQGPQFIFQYYREEENGRGNFPPRFSGLQFPNYSSELNVNALELDDSALYLCASSLDRAVHLTGELFFGEGSRLTVL.

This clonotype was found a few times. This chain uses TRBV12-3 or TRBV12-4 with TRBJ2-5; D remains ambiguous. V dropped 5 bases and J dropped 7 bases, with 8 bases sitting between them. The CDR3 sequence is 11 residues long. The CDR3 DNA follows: TGTGCCAGCAGTACGAAAGGGACCCAGTACTTC. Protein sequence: CASSTKGTQYF.

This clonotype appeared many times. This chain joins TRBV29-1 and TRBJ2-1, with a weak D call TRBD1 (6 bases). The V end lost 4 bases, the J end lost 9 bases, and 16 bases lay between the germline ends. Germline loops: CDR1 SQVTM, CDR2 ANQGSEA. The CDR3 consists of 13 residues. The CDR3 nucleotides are TGCAGCGTTGCTTGGGGGCCTTTATTTGAGCAGTTCTTC. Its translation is CSVAWGPLFEQFF.

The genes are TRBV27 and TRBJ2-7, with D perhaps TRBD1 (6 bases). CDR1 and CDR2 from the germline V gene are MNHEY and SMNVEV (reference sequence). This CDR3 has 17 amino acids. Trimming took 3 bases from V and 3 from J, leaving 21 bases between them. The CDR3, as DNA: TGTGCCAGCAGTTTTAGGGGGAGCCCGTACAAATTCTACGAGCAGTACTTC. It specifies CASSFRGSPYKFYEQYF.

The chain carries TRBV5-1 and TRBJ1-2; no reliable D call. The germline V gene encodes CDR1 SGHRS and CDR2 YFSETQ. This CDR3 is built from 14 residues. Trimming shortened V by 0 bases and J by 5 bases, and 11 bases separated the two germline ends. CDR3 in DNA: TGCGCCAGCAGCTTGGGAAGCTACCAATATGGCTACACCTTC. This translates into CASSLGSYQYGYTF.

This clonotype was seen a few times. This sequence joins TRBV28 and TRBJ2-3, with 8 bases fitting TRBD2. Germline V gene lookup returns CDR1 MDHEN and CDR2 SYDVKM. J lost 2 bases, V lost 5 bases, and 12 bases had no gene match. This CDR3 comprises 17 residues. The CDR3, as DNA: TGTGCCAGCAGTCCTAGCGGGCGAAAACCCTACACAGATACGCAGTATTTT. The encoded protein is CASSPSGRKPYTDTQYF.

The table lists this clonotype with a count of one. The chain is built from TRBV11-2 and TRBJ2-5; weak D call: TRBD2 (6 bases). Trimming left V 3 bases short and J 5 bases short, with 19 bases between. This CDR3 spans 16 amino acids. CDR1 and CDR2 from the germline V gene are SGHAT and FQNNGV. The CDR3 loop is CASSFLRGLGLETQYF. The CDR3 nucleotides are TGTGCCAGCAGCTTTTTGCGGGGATTGGGGTTGGAGACCCAGTACTTC.

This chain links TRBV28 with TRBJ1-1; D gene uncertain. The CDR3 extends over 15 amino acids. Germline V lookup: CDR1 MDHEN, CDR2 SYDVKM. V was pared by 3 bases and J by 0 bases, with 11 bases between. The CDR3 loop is CASSFFTGVNTEAFF. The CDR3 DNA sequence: TGTGCCAGCAGTTTCTTCACCGGGGTGAACACTGAAGCTTTCTTT. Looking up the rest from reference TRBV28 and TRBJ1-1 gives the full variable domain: DVKVTQSSRYLVKRTGEKVFLECVQDMDHENMFWYRQDPGLGLRLIYFSYDVKMKEKGDIPEGYSVSREKKERFSLILESASTNQTSMYLCASSFFTGVNTEAFFGQGTRLTVV.

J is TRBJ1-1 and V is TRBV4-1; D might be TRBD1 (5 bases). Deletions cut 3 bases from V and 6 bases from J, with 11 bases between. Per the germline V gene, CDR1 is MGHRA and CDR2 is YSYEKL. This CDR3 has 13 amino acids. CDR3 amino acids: CASSQGPESEAFF. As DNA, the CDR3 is TGCGCCAGCAGCCAGGGGCCGGAATCTGAAGCTTTCTTT.

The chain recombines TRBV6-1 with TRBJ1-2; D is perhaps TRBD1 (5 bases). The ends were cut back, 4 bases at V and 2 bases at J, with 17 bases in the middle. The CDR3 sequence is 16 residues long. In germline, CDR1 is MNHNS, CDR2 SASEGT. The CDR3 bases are TGTGCCAGCAGTGCTCGATGGGGGGACCGGAACTATGGCTACACCTTC. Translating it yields CASSARWGDRNYGYTF.

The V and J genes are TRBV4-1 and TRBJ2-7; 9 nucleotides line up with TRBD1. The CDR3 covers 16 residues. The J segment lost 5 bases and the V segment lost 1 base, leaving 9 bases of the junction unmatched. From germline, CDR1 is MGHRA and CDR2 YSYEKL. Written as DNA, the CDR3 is TGCGCCAGCAGCCAAGGCCGGGACAGGGTAAGCAACGAGCAGTACTTC. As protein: CASSQGRDRVSNEQYF.

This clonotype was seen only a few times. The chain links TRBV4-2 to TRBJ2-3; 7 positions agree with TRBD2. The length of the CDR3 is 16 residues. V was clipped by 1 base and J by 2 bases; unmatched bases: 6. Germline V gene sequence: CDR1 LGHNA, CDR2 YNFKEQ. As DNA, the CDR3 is TGTGCCAGCAGCCAAGGGAGCGGGGAGTACACAGATACGCAGTATTTT. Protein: CASSQGSGEYTDTQYF.

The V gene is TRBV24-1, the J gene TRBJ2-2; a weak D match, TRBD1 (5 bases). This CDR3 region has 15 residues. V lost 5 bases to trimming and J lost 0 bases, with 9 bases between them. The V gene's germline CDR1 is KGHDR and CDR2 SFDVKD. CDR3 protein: CATSGGRPNTGELFF. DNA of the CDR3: TGTGCCACCAGTGGGGGCAGGCCGAACACCGGGGAGCTGTTTTTT.

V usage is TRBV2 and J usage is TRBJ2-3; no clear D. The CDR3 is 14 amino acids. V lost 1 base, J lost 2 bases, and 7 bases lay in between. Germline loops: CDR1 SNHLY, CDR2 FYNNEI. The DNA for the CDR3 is TGTGCCAGCAGTGAAGTCTTCTTCACAGATACGCAGTATTTT. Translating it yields CASSEVFFTDTQYF.

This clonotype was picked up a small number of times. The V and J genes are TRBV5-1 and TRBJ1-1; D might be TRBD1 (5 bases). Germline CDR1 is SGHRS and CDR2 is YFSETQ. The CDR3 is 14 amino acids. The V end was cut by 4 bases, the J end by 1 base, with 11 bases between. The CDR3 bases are TGCGCCAGCAGCAACGGACACTGGAACACTGAAGCTTTCTTT. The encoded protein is CASSNGHWNTEAFF.

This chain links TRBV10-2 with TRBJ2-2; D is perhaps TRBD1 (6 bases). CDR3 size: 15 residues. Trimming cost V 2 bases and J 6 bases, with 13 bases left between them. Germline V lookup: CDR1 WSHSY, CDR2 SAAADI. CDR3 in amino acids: CASSEVHREPGELFF. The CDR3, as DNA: TGCGCCAGCAGTGAGGTGCACAGGGAACCCGGGGAGCTGTTTTTT.

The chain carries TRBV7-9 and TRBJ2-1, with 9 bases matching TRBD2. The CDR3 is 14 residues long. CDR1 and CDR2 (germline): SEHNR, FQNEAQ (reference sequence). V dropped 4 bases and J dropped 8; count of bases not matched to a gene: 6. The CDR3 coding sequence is TGTGCCAGCAGCTCCAGCGGGGGGACGCATGAGCAGTTCTTC. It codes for CASSSSGGTHEQFF.

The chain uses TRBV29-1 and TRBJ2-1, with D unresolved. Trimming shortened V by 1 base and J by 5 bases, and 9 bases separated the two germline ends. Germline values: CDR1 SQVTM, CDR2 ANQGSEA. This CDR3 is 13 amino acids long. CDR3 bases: TGCAGCGTTGAAGCCTCCGGGCACAATGAGCAGTTCTTC. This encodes CSVEASGHNEQFF.

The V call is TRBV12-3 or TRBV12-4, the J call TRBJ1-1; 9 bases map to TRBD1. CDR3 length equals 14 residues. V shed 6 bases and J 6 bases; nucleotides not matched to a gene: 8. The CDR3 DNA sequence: TGTGCCAGCAGACCTACAGGGGGCGGGCCTGAAGCTTTCTTT. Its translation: CASRPTGGGPEAFF.